These 15 T cell receptor beta chains originate from one sample sequenced in a study of blood T cell repertoires in COVID-19. TCRdb's copy holds only in-frame clones and misses some; the assay was immunoSEQ multiplex PCR. This table has roughly 140,000 clones, 70% to 85% appearing once. Sequencing was performed on PBMCs or T cells enriched from blood (not recorded which). The receptor source for this set is a young woman who had been exposed to COVID-19.

The J gene is TRBJ1-2, the V gene TRBV30, with 8 bases fitting TRBD1. Trimming at V came to 1 base and at J to 4 bases, leaving 2 bases not matched to a gene. Germline V lookup: CDR1 GTSNPN, CDR2 SVGIG (reference sequence). The CDR3 consists of 13 residues. The chain's CDR3 is CAWSAGTGYGYTF. The CDR3 DNA reads as TGTGCCTGGAGTGCCGGGACAGGCTATGGCTACACCTTC.

CDR3 loop: CAWSVLTATEAFF. CDR3 bases: TGTGCCTGGAGTGTACTTACAGCTACTGAAGCTTTCTTT. The chain has TRBV30 and TRBJ1-1; D uncertain. Trimming shortened V by 0 bases and J by 5 bases, and 10 bases separated the two germline ends. Germline loops: CDR1 GTSNPN, CDR2 SVGIG (reference sequence). The CDR3 is made up of 13 amino acids.

The rearrangement joins TRBV11-3 to TRBJ1-1; D gene uncertain. CDR3 size: 14 residues. Trimming cost V 5 bases and J 1 base, with 11 bases left between them. From germline, CDR1 is SGHNT and CDR2 YENEEA. The CDR3 nucleotides are TGTGCCAGCAGCCCTCGCGGAGGGAACACTGAAGCTTTCTTT. Its translation: CASSPRGGNTEAFF.

The V and J genes are TRBV7-9 and TRBJ2-2, with 8 bases matching TRBD1. V shed 2 bases, J shed 5 bases, and the junction held 4 bases outside the gene matches. The CDR3 contains 15 residues. CDR1 and CDR2 from the germline V gene are SEHNR and FQNEAQ (reference sequence). Here the CDR3 reads CASSLSQGATGELFF. In DNA form, the CDR3 reads TGTGCCAGCAGCTTAAGCCAGGGGGCGACCGGGGAGCTGTTTTTT.

This sequence joins TRBV30 and TRBJ1-5, with 9 bases lining up with TRBD1. Germline V gene data show CDR1 as GTSNPN and CDR2 as SVGIG (reference sequence). Trimming removed 0 bases from V and 6 bases from J; junction bases left unmatched: 3. The CDR3 covers 14 residues. CDR3 coding DNA: TGTGCCTGGAGTGTACTGACAGGGGGTCAGCCCCAGCATTTT. This encodes CAWSVLTGGQPQHF.

The chain carries TRBV19 and TRBJ1-5; D is perhaps TRBD1 (5 bases). Germline loops: CDR1 LNHDA, CDR2 SQIVND (reference sequence). Trimming stripped 6 bases from V and 6 bases from J, with 15 bases between. The CDR3 totals 14 residues. In DNA, the CDR3 is TGTGCCAGTAGGCCAGCGGGGGAGGCTCAGCCCCAGCATTTT. As protein: CASRPAGEAQPQHF.

The V and J genes are TRBV4-3 and TRBJ1-4; TRBD1 is a possible D gene (5 bases). The CDR3 contains 19 residues. V dropped 0 bases and J dropped 0 bases, with 17 bases sitting between them. Per the germline V gene, CDR1 is LGHNA and CDR2 is YSLEER. The DNA of the CDR3 is TGCGCCAGCAGCCAAGATATGACAGCCAGGCTCGCAACTAATGAAAAACTGTTTTTT. This gives the protein CASSQDMTARLATNEKLFF.

The chain recombines TRBV9 with TRBJ2-1, with 9 bases matching TRBD2. The V gene end was trimmed by 0 bases and the J gene end by 6 bases; junction bases not matched to a gene: 7. The CDR3 length is 16 residues. CDR1 is SGDLS, CDR2 YYNGEE, per germline. The CDR3 bases are TGTGCCAGCAGCGTAGAACGCGGGAGGGCCTTCAATGAGCAGTTCTTC. Its protein is CASSVERGRAFNEQFF.

This clone was detected once. The chain employs TRBV25-1 and TRBJ2-3; TRBD1 is a possible D gene (5 bases). The CDR3 consists of 14 residues. The germline V gene encodes CDR1 MGHDK and CDR2 SYGVNS. V shed 3 bases and J shed 0 bases, with 7 bases lying between them. This CDR3 reads CASSDDSSTDTQYF. The CDR3 bases are TGTGCCAGCAGTGACGACAGCAGCACAGATACGCAGTATTTT.

This sequence joins TRBV7-9 and TRBJ1-4; D is ambiguous. Germline CDR1 and CDR2: SEHNR and FQNEAQ (reference sequence). CDR3 length: 11 residues. V was pared by 5 bases and J by 10 bases, with 8 bases between. CDR3 DNA: TGTGCCAGCAGCGCGGGTGGAAAACTGTTTTTT. Its translation is CASSAGGKLFF.

This clone has at least ten counts. The chain uses TRBV7-2 and TRBJ1-2, with no clear D. CDR3 length: 16 amino acids. V was cut by 1 base and J by 5 bases, with 17 bases left in between. From germline, CDR1 is SGHTA and CDR2 FQGNSA. The CDR3 protein is CASSLVSGEKGYGYTF. CDR3 sequence (DNA): TGTGCCAGCAGCTTAGTGTCCGGGGAAAAGGGTTATGGCTACACCTTC. Full variable domain (missing parts from reference TRBV7-2 and TRBJ1-2): GAGVSQSPSNKVTEKGKDVELRCDPISGHTALYWYRQSLGQGLEFLIYFQGNSAPDKSGLPSDRFSAERTGGSVSTLTIQRTQQEDSAVYLCASSLVSGEKGYGYTFGSGTRLTVV.

The V gene is TRBV7-2, the J gene TRBJ2-7; tentatively, D is TRBD1 (6 bases). With 5 bases removed from V and 1 base from J, the gap between germline ends came to 9 bases. The germline V gene has CDR1 SGHTA and CDR2 FQGNSA. There are 13 residues in the CDR3. DNA for the CDR3: TGTGCCAGCAGCGGGGGCGCGTCCTACGAGCAGTACTTC. The encoded protein is CASSGGASYEQYF. Using reference TRBV7-2 and TRBJ2-7 for the parts outside the CDR3, the full variable domain is GAGVSQSPSNKVTEKGKDVELRCDPISGHTALYWYRQSLGQGLEFLIYFQGNSAPDKSGLPSDRFSAERTGGSVSTLTIQRTQQEDSAVYLCASSGGASYEQYFGPGTRLTVT.

This chain joins TRBV6-5 and TRBJ2-7; the D gene is possibly TRBD1 (5 bases). Germline V gene data show CDR1 as MNHEY and CDR2 as SVGAGI. The CDR3 extends over 14 amino acids. V was trimmed by 7 bases and J by 1 base, leaving 14 bases between them. The CDR3 here is CASTSQGESYEQYF. The DNA of the CDR3 is TGTGCCAGCACGTCCCAGGGCGAATCCTACGAGCAGTACTTC.

The J gene is TRBJ2-3, the V gene TRBV5-1; 13 nucleotides align to TRBD2. This CDR3 comprises 16 residues. CDR1 is SGHRS and CDR2 is YFSETQ in the germline V gene. J was trimmed by 2 bases and V by 5 bases; bases with no gene match: 5. The CDR3 nucleotides are TGCGCCAGCAGATCCGGACTAGCGGGAGACACAGATACGCAGTATTTT. Residues: CASRSGLAGDTDTQYF.

The V gene is TRBV4-1, the J gene TRBJ1-4; tentative D call: TRBD1 (5 bases). Germline CDR1 is MGHRA and CDR2 is YSYEKL. Trimming left V 2 bases short and J 1 base short, with 11 bases between. CDR3 length: 16 residues. CDR3 loop: CASSQLKGITNEKLFF. In DNA form, the CDR3 reads TGCGCCAGCAGCCAACTGAAGGGGATAACTAATGAAAAACTGTTTTTT.